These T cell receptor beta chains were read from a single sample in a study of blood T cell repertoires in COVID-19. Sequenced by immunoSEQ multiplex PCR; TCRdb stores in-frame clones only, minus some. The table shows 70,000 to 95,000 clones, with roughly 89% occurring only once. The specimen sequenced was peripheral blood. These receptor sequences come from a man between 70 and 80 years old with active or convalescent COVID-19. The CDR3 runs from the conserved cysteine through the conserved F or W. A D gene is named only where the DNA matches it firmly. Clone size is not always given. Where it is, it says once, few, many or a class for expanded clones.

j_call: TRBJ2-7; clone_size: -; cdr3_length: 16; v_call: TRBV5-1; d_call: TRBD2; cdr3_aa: CASSRTAGEGLYEQYF; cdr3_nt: TGCGCCAGCAGCCGGACCGCGGGGGAGGGCCTGTACGAGCAGTACTTC
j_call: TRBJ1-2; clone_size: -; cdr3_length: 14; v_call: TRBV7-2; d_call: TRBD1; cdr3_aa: CASSLDRANYGYTF; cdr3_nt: TGTGCCAGCAGCCTGGACAGGGCAAACTATGGCTACACCTTC
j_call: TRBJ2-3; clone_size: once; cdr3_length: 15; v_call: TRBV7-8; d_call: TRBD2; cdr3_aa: CASSFLAGGTDTQYF; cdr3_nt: TGTGCCAGCAGCTTCTTAGCGGGAGGCACAGATACGCAGTATTTT
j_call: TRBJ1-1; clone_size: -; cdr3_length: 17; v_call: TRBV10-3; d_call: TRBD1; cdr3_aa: CAISPGTGQPGNTEAFF; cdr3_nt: TGTGCCATCAGTCCCGGGACAGGGCAGCCAGGGAACACTGAAGCTTTCTTT
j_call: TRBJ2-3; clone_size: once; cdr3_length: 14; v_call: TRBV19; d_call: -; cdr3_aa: CASSIGLAGDTQYF; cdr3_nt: TGTGCCAGTAGTATAGGCCTAGCCGGAGATACGCAGTATTTT
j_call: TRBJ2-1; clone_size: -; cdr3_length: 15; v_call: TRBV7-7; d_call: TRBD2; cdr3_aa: CASSLKGLAGNEQFF; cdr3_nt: TGTGCTAGCAGCTTAAAGGGACTAGCGGGCAATGAGCAGTTCTTC
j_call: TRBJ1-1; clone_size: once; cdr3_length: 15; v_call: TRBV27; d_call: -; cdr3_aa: CASSPPSAVNTEAFF; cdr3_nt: TGTGCCAGCAGTCCCCCAAGCGCAGTGAACACTGAAGCTTTCTTT
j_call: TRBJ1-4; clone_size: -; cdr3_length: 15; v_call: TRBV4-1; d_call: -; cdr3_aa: CASSQGRGVGEKLFF; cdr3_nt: TGCGCCAGCAGCCAAGGTCGGGGGGTAGGTGAAAAACTGTTTTTT
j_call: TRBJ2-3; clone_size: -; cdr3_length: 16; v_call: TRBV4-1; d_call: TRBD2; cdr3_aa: CASSQNLAGGGDTQYF; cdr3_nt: TGCGCCAGCAGCCAGAATCTAGCGGGAGGAGGAGATACGCAGTATTTT
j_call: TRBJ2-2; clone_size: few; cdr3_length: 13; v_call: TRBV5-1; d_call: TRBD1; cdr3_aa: CASSQGATGELFF; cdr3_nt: TGCGCCAGCAGCCAGGGGGCGACCGGGGAGCTGTTTTTT
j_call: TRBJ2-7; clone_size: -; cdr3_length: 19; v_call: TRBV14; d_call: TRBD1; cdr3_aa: CASSQGFRDRGRSSYEQYF; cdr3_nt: TGTGCCAGCAGCCAAGGATTCCGGGACAGGGGCCGAAGCTCCTACGAGCAGTACTTC
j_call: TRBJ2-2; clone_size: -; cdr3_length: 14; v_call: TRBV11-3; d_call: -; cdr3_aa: CASSPDTNTGELFF; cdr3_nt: TGTGCCAGCAGCCCGGACACGAACACCGGGGAGCTGTTTTTT
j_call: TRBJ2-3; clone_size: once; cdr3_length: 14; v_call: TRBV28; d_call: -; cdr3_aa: CASSGRGSTDTQYF; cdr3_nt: TGTGCCAGCTCTGGTCGGGGTAGCACAGATACGCAGTATTTT
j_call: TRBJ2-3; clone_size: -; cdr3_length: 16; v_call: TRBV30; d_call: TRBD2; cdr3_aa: CAWTSSGTTSTDTQYF; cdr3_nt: TGTGCCTGGACCTCGTCAGGGACTACTAGCACAGATACGCAGTATTTT
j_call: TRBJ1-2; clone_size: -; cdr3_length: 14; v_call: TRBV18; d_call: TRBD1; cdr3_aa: CASSPGQGDYGYTF; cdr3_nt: TGTGCCAGCTCACCGGGACAGGGGGACTATGGCTACACCTTC
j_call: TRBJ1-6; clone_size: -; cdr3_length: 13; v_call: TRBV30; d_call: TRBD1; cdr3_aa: CAWLGQGGSPLHF; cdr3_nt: TGTGCCTGGTTAGGACAGGGCGGTTCACCCCTCCACTTT
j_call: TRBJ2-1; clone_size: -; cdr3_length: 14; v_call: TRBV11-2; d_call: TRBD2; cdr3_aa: CASRGLAGYNEQFF; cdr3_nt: TGTGCCAGCAGGGGACTAGCGGGGTACAATGAGCAGTTCTTC
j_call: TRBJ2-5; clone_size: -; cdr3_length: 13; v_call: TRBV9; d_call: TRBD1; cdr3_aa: CASSAGQQETQYF; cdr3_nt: TGTGCCAGCAGCGCGGGACAGCAAGAGACCCAGTACTTC
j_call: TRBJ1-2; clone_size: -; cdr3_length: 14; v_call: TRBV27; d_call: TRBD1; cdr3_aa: CASSLVRGKEGYTF; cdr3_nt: TGTGCCAGCAGTTTAGTCAGGGGGAAGGAGGGCTACACCTTC
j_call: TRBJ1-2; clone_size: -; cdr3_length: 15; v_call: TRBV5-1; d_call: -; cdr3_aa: CASSLAPGANYGYTF; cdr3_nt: TGCGCCAGCAGCTTGGCCCCAGGGGCTAACTATGGCTACACCTTC
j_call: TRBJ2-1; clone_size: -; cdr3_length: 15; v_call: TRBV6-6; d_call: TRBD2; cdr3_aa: CASSSPWTSNNEQFF; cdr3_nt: TGTGCCAGCAGTTCCCCTTGGACTAGTAACAATGAGCAGTTCTTC
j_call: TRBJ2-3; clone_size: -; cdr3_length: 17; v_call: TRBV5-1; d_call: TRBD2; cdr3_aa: CASSLVGLAGSTDTQYF; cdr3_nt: TGCGCCAGCAGCCTGGTGGGGCTAGCGGGAAGCACAGATACGCAGTATTTT
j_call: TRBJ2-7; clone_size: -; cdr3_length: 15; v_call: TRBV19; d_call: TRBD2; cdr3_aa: CASSVAGGTPYEQYF; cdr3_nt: TGTGCCAGTAGTGTAGCGGGAGGCACCCCCTACGAGCAGTACTTC
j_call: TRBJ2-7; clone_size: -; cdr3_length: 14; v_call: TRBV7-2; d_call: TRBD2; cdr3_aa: CASSLIAGAYEQYF; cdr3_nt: TGTGCCAGCAGCCTCATAGCGGGGGCCTACGAGCAGTACTTC
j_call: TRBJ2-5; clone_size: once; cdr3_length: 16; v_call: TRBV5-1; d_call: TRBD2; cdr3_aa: CASSTSSGRAIETQYF; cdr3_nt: TGCGCCAGCAGCACATCCAGCGGGAGGGCGATTGAGACCCAGTACTTC
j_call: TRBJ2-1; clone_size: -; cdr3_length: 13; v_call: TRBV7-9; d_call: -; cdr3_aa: CASSFGGGNEQFF; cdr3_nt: TGTGCCAGCAGCTTCGGGGGTGGCAATGAGCAGTTCTTC
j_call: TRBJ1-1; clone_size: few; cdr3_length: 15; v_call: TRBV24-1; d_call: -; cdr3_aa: CATSDGRRGRPQAFF; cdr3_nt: TGTGCCACCAGTGATGGGCGACGGGGAAGGCCGCAAGCTTTCTTT
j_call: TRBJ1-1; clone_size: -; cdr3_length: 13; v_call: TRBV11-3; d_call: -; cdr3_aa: CASSLFTGTEAFF; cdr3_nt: TGTGCCAGCAGCTTATTCACGGGGACTGAAGCTTTCTTT
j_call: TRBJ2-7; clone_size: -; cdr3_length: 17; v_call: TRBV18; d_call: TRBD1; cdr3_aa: CASSSQPGQGISYEQYF; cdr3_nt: TGTGCCAGCTCATCTCAACCGGGACAGGGGATCTCCTACGAGCAGTACTTC
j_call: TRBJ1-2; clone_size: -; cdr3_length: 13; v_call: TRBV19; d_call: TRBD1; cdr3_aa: CASSITGAEGYTF; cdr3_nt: TGTGCCAGTAGTATTACAGGGGCTGAGGGCTACACCTTC
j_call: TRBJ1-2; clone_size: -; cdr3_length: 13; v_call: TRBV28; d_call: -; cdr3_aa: CASSLSDNYGYTF; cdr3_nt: TGTGCCAGCAGTTTGTCAGATAACTATGGCTACACCTTC
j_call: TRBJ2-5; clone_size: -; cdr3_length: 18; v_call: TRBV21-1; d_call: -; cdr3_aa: CASSKAPGLAGDWGTQYF; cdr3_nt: TGTGCCAGCAGCAAAGCGCCCGGACTAGCGGGAGATTGGGGGACCCAGTACTTC
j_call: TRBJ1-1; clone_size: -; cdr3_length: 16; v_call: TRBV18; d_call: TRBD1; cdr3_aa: CASSLGQGNSSAEAFF; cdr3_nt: TGTGCCAGCTCACTCGGACAGGGGAATTCATCCGCTGAAGCTTTCTTT
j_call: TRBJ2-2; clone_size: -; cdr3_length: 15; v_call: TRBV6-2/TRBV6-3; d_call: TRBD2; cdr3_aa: CASSWGGSSTGELFF; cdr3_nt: TGTGCCAGCAGTTGGGGGGGGTCGAGCACCGGGGAGCTGTTTTTT
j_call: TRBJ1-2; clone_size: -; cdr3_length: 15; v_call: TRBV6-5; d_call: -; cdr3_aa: CASSYSGRLNYGYTF; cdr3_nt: TGTGCCAGCAGTTACTCAGGCAGGCTTAACTATGGCTACACCTTC
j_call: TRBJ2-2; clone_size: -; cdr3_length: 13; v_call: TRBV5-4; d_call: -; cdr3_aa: CASSLGPRGELFF; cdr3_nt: TGTGCCAGCAGCTTGGGACCCAGGGGGGAGCTGTTTTTT
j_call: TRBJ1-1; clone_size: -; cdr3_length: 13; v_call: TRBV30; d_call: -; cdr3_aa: CAWSNRVNTEAFF; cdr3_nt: TGTGCCTGGAGTAACAGGGTGAACACTGAAGCTTTCTTT
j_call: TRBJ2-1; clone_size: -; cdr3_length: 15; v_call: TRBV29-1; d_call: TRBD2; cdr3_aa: CSAVSGRGLYNEQFF; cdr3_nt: TGCAGCGCCGTCTCCGGGAGGGGACTCTACAATGAGCAGTTCTTC
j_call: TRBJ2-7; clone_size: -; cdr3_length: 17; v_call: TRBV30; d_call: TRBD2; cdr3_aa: CAWGRAARAFTSYEQYF; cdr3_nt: TGTGCCTGGGGGAGGGCCGCCCGGGCCTTCACCTCCTACGAGCAGTACTTC
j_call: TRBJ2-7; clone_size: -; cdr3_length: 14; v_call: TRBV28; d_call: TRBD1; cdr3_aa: CASTTPDRGLEQYF; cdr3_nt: TGTGCCAGCACCACCCCCGACAGGGGGCTCGAGCAGTACTTC
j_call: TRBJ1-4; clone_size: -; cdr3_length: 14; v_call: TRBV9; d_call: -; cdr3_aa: CASSVDRVEEKLFF; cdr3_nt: TGTGCCAGCAGCGTAGACAGGGTAGAAGAAAAACTGTTTTTT